This T cell receptor (beta chain) derives from a study of Ad26.COV2.S vaccination and SARS-CoV-2 variants. Study context: Administration of Ad26.COV2.S was intramuscular, either once or twice 56 days apart.

As regards this clone: What it binds is not known.

The CDR3 is made up of 14 amino acids. V was pared by 3 bases and J by 5 bases, with 5 bases of the junction left unmatched. Per germline, CDR1 MNHNS and CDR2 SASEGT. As to treatment: 15 to 20 received Ad26.COV2.S at low or high dose, single or two shots; a few received placebo; per-sample allocation not given. The study sampled participants on day 63 after the first vaccine or placebo injection. Method: immunoSEQ multiplex PCR; TCRdb's copy keeps in-frame clones and lacks some. The table lists 300,000 to 350,000 clones, 75% to 90% of them singletons. Overall study results and limits: People who got the vaccine or the placebo had similar non-spike TCR breadth.

The rearrangement uses TRBV6-1 and TRBJ1-1; 8 bases map to TRBD1. The receptor comes from a person aged 18-65 years who received the Ad26.COV2.S COVID-19 vaccine or a placebo. This sample comprised peripheral blood, obtained in a trial of Ad26.COV2.S vaccine versus placebo. CDR3 in amino acids: CASSDDRGLTEAFF. CDR3 nucleotides: TGTGCCAGCAGTGATGACAGGGGTTTAACTGAAGCTTTCTTT.